This TCR beta chain was observed in a study of blood T cell repertoires in COVID-19. For the study at large: Material from acute and convalescent COVID-19 was sourced from the United States, Italy and Spain. Sample material is recorded as cDNA or gDNA derived from T cells, B-cell-depleted T cells, or PBMCs.

In the authors' workflow: Reference gene primers were amplified, and this amplification served to estimate nucleated cell counts. Measured with immunoSEQ multiplex PCR; TCRdb has only the in-frame clones, and not every one. The V and J calls and clone size were taken over from that table, and D and trimming were inferred from the DNA. Here the sample spans almost 250,000 clones, roughly nine tenths being singletons. This CDR3 region has 14 residues. The junction had 5 bases not matched to a gene; V was cut back by 4 bases and J by 5 bases. This TCR was sampled from a woman aged 55 to 70 who had recovered from COVID-19. The chain employs TRBV23-1 and TRBJ1-5; 7 positions match TRBD1. TRBV23-1 is noted as an ORF with a role that remains uncertain. The source material was peripheral blood. CDR3: CASSRPRGDQPQHF. CDR3 nucleotide sequence: TGCGCCAGCAGTCGTCCCAGGGGGGATCAGCCCCAGCATTTT.